This T cell receptor (beta chain) was sequenced in a study of blood T cell repertoires in COVID-19. For the study at large: Samples taken during acute and convalescent COVID-19 were collected in the United States, Italy and Spain. T cells, B-cell-depleted T cells, or PBMCs provided the cDNA or gDNA that served as material.

This clone was recorded a few times. This CDR3 is also generated by other DNA sequences in the sample. Per the original data handling: Amplification with reference gene primers provided the estimates of nucleated cell counts. Method: immunoSEQ multiplex PCR; TCRdb's copy keeps in-frame clones and lacks some. V and J calls and clone size are given by that table; D and trimming were obtained from the DNA. This sample has roughly 230,000 clones, with over 70% found just once. The V and J ends lost 2 bases and 5 bases respectively, with 9 bases between them. Germline-derived CDR1 and CDR2 are MDHEN and SYDVKM. This CDR3 has 13 amino acids.

Sequenced material: peripheral blood. This chain joins TRBV28 and TRBJ1-2, with D perhaps TRBD1 (6 bases). The TCR originated in a woman older than 75 with acute or convalescent COVID-19. The CDR3 protein is CASSLEGVYGYTF. The CDR3 bases are TGTGCCAGCAGTTTAGAGGGGGTGTATGGCTACACCTTC.